This TCR beta chain comes out of a study of shared clonotypes between healthy human individuals. Findings of the study overall: Expectations were that clonotype sharing among donors would be affected by sequencing depth.

Worth noting for this clone: Its matching antigen is unknown.

Subsets obtained from CD4+ cells comprised CD45RA+ naive and CD45RA-negative memory cells. Deep level was the assay's run setting. Per sorted-subset replicate PCR, input was around 200 ng DNA, representing about 30,000 T cell genomes. Produced via immunoSEQ multiplex PCR; TCRdb's table is partial and in-frame only. Among some 2,500,000 clones listed, about nine tenths were seen once. The germline CDR1 and CDR2 sequences are SGDLS and YYNGEE. V shed 0 bases and J shed 0 bases, with 10 bases lying between them. The CDR3 runs to 16 residues. The sequencing input was naive CD4+ T cells from PBMCs. Subset denoted: CD45RA+ positively selected. The chain links TRBV9 to TRBJ1-3; D unclear. The sequence was obtained from a man younger than 35 in good health. Some clones in this sample may be carry-over from other donors' samples. The CDR3 loop is CASSVDGDNSGNTIYF. The DNA of the CDR3 is TGTGCCAGCAGCGTAGATGGAGATAACTCTGGAAACACCATATATTTT. Full variable domain (rest looked up from reference TRBV9 and TRBJ1-3): DSGVTQTPKHLITATGQRVTLRCSPRSGDLSVYWYQQSLDQGLQFLIQYYNGEERAKGNILERFSAQQFPDLHSELNLSSLELGDSALYFCASSVDGDNSGNTIYFGEGSWLTVV.